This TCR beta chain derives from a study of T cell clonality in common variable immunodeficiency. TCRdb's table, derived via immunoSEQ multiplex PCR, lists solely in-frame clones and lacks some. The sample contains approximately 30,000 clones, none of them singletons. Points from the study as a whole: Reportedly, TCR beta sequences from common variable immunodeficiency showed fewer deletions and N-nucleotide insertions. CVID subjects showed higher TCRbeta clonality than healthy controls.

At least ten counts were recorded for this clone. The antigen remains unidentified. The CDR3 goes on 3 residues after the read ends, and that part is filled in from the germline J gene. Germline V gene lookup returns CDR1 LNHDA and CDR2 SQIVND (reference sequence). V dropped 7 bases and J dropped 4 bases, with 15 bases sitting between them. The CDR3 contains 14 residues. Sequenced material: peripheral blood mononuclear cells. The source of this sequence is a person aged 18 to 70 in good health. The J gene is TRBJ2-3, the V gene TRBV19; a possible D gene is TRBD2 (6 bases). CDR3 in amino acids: CASTVRDRADTQYF. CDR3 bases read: TGTGCCAGTACGGTGCGGGATCGGGCAGATACG.